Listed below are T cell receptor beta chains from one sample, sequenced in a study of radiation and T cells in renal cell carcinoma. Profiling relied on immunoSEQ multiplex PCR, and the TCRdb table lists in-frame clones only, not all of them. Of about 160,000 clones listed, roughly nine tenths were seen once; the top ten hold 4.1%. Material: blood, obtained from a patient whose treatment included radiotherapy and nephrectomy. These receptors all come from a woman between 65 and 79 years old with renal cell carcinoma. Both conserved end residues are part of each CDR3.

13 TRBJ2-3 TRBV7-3 CASSSGGPSTQYF
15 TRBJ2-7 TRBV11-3 CASSLRAGSTYEQYF
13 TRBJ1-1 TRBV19 CASSQGLGTEAFF
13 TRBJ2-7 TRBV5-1 CASSPSSSYEQYF
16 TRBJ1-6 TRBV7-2 CASSSQGGQGNSPLHF
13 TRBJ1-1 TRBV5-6 CASGVGFGTEAFF
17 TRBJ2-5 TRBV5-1 CASSLEGQWPDQETQYF
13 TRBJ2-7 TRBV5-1 CASSPLSEDEQYF
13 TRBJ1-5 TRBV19 CASIGNSNQPQHF
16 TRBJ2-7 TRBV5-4 CASSFGPESGGYEQYF
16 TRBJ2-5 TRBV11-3 CASSLGQGTLQETQYF
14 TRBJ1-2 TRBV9 CASSVTDTNYGYTF
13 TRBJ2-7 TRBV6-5 CASSYPPAYEQYF
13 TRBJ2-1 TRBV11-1 CASSLVEGNEQFF
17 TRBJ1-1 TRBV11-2 CASSLGTGLTLNTEAFF
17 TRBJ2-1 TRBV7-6 CASSLVGSSGGGNEQFF
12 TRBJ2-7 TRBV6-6 CATWGEGFEQYF
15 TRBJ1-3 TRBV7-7 CASSLGSHSGNTIYF
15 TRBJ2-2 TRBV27 CASSFQGANTGELFF
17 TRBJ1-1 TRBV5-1 CASSLGSRVGGNTEAFF
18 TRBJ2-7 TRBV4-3 CASSQALTTGTGFYEQYF
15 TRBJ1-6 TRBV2 CASSENGVNYSPLHF
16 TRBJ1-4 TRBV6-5 CASSYSIGSLREKLFF
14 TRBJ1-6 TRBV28 CASSFRDRLSPLHF
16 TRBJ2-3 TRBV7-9 CASSPRTDRRTDTQYF
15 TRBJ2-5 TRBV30 CAWSRAGPSAETQYF
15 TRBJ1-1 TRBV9 CASSVAPGGNTEAFF
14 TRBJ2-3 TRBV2 CAVCAGPGTDTQYF
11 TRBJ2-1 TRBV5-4 CASKAGVEQFF
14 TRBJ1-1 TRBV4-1 CASSGGGRGTEAFF
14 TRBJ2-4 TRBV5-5 CASSLGASGYIQYF
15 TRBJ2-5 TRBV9 CASSVDQGALETQYF
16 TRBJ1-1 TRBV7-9 CASSPGPKLVVAEAFF
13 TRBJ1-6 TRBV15 CATSRGRNSPLHF
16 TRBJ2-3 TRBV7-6 CASSLANSYGTDTQYF
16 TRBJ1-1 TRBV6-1 CASSGQGMGKNTEAFF
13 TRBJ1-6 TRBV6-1 CASSSSYNSPLHF
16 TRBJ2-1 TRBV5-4 CASSLGGRLGDNEQFF
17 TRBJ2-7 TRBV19 CASSMSGGGLTTKEQYF
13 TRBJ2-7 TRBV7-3 CASSVRDGIEQYF
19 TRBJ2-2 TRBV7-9 CASSLAQAGLAGFLGELFF
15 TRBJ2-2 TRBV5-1 CASSVLAGTTGELFF
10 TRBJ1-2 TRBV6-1 CASSTVTYTF
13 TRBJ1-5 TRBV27 CASSFSRNQPQHF
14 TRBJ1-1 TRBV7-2 CASMPQVMNTEAFF
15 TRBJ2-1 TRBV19 CASSVGQGPYNEQFF
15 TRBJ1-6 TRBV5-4 CASSPRDTYNSPLHF
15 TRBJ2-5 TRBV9 CASSSGLAGVETQYF
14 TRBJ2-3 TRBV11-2 CASSSTSLGDTQYF
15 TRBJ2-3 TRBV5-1 CASRSRGPSTDTQYF